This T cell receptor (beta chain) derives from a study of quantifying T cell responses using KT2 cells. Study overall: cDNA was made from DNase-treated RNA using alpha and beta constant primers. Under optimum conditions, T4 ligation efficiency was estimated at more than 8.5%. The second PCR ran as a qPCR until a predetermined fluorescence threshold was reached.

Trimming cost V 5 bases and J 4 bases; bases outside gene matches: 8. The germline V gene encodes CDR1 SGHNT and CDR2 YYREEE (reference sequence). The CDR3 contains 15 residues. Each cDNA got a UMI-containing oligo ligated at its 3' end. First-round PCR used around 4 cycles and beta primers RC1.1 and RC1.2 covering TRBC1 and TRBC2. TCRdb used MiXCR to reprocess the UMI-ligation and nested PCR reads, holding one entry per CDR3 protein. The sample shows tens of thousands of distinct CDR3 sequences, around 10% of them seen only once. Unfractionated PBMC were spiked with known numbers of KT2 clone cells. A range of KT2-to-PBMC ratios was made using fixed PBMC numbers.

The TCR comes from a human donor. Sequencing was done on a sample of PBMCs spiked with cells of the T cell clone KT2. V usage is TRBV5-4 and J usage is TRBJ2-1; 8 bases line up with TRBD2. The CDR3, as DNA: TGTGCCAGCAGTCGAGAATCTAGCGGGTACAATGAGCAGTTCTTC. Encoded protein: CASSRESSGYNEQFF.